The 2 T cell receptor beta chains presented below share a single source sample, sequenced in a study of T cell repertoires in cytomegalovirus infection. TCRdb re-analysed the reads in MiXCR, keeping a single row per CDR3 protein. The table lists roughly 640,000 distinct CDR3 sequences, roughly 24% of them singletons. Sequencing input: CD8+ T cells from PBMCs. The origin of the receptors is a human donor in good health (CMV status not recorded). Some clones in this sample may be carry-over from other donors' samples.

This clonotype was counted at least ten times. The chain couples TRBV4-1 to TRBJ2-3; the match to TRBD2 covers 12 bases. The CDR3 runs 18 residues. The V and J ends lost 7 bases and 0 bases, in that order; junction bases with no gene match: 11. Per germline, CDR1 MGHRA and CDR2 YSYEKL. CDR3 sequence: CASTELAGGPSSTDTQYF. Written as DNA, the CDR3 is TGCGCCAGCACCGAACTAGCGGGGGGACCATCTAGCACAGATACGCAGTATTTT.

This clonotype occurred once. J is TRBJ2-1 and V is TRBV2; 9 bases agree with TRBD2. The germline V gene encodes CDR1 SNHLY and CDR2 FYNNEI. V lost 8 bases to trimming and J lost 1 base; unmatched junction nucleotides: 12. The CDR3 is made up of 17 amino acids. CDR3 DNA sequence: TGTGCCAGCGGCAGAGCGGGGGGAACTAGTTCCTACAATGAGCAGTTCTTC. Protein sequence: CASGRAGGTSSYNEQFF.